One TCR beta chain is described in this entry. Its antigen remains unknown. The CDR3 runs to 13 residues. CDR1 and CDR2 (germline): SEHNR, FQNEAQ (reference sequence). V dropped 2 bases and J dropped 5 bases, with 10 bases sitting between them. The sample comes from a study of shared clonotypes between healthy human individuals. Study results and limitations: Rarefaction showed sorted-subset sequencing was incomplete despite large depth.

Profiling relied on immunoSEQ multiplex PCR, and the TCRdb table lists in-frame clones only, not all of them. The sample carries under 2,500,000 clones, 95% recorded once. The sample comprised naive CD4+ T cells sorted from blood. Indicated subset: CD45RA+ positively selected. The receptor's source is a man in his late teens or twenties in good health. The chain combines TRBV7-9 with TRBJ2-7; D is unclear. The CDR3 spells CASSLLMGDEQYF. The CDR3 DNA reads TGTGCCAGCAGCTTACTGATGGGCGACGAGCAGTACTTC.